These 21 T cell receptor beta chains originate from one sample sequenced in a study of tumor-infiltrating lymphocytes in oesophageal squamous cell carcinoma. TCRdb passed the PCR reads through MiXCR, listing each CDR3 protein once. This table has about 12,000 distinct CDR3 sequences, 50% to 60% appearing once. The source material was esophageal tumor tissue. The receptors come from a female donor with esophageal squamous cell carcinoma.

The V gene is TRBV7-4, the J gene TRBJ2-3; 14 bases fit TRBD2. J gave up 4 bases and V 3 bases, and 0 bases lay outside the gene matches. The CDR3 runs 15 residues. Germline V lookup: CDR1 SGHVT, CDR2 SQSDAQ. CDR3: CASSLGLAGADTQYF. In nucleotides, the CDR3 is TGTGCCAGCAGCTTGGGACTAGCGGGAGCAGATACGCAGTATTTT.

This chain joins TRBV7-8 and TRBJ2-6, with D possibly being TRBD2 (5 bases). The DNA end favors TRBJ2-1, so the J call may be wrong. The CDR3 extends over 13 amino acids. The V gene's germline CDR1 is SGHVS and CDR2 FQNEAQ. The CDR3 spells CASSLRREYEQFF. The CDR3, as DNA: TGTGCCAGCAGCTTAAGACGGGAATACGAGCAGTTCTTC.

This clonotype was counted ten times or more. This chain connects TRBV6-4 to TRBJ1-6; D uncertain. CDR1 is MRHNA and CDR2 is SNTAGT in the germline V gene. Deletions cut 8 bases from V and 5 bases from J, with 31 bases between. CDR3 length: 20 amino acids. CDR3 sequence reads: CASPRPLPGPLRGHNSPLHF. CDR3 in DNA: TGTGCCAGCCCTAGGCCCCTCCCGGGCCCCCTACGCGGGCATAATTCACCCCTCCACTTT.

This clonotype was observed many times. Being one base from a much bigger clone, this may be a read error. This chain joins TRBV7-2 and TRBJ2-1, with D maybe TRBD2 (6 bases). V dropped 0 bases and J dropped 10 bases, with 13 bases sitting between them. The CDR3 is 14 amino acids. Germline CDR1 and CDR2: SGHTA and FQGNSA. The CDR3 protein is CASSLAGGPHEQFF. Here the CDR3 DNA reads TGTGCCAGCAGCTTAGCGGGAGGTCCCCACGAGCAGTTCTTC.

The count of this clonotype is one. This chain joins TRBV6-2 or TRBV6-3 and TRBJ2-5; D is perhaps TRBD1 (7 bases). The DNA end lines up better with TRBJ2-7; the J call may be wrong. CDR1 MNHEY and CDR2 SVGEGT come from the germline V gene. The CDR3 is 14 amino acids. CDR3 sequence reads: CASSQTGRSYEQYF. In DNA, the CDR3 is TGTGCCAGCAGCCAGACAGGGAGGTCCTACGAGCAGTACTTC.

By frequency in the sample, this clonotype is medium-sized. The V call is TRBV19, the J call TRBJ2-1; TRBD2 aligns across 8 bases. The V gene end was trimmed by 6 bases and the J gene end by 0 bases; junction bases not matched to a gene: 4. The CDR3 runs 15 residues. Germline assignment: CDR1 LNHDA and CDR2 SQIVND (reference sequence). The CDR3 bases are TGTGCCAGTAGACACAGCGGGAGCTCCTACAATGAGCAGTTCTTC. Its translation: CASRHSGSSYNEQFF. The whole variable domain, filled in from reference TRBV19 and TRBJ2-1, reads DGGITQSPKYLFRKEGQNVTLSCEQNLNHDAMYWYRQDPGQGLRLIYYSQIVNDFQKGDIAEGYSVSREKKESFPLTVTSAQKNPTAFYLCASRHSGSSYNEQFFGPGTRLTVL.

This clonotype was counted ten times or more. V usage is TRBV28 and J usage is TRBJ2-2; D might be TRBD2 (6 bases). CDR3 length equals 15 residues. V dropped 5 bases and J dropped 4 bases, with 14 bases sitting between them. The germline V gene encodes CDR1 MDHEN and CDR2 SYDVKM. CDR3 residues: CASSSRRARTGELFF. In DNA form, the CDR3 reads TGTGCCAGCAGTAGTCGGAGGGCCCGCACCGGGGAGCTGTTTTTT.

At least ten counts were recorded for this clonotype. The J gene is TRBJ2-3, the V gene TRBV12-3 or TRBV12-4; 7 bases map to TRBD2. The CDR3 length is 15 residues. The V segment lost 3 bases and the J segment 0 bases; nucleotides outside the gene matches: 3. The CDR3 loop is CASSFGGFSTDTQYF. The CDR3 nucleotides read TGTGCCAGCAGTTTCGGGGGGTTTAGCACAGATACGCAGTATTTT.

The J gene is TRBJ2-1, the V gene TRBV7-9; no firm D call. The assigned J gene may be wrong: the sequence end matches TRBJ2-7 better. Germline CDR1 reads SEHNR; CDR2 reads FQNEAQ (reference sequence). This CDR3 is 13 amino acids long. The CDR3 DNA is TGTGCCAGCAGCAAAACTGGGACCTACGAGCAGTACTTC. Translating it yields CASSKTGTYEQYF.

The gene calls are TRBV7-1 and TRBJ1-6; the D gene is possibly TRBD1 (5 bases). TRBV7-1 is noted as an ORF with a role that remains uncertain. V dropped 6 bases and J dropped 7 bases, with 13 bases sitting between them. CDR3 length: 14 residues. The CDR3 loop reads CASSSPKGNSPLHF. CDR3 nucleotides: TGTGCCAGCAGTTCACCAAAGGGGAATTCACCCCTCCACTTT.

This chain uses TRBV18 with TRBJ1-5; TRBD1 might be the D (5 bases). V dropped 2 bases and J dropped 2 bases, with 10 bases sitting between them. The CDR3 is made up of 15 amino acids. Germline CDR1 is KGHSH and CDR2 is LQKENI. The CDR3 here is CASSPSGHGNQPQHF. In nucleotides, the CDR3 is TGTGCCAGCTCACCATCCGGACATGGCAATCAGCCCCAGCATTTT. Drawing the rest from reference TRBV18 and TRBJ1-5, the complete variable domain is NAGVMQNPRHLVRRRGQEARLRCSPMKGHSHVYWYRQLPEEGLKFMVYLQKENIIDESGMPKERFSAEFPKEGPSILRIQQVVRGDSAAYFCASSPSGHGNQPQHFGDGTRLSIL.

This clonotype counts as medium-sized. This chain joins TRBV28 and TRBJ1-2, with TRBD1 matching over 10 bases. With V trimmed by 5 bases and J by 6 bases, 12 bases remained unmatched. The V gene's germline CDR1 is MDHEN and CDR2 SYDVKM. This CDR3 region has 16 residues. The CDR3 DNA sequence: TGTGCCAGCAGTCTCCCGGGACAGGGGTTAGGGGATGGCTACACCTTC. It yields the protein CASSLPGQGLGDGYTF.

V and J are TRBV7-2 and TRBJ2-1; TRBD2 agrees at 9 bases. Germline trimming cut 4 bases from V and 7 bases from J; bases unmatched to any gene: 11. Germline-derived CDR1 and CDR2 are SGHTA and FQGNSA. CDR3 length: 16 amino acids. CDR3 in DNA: TGTGCCAGCAGCTCCAGGGGTCCTAGCGGGGTTAATGAGCAGTTCTTC. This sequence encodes CASSSRGPSGVNEQFF.

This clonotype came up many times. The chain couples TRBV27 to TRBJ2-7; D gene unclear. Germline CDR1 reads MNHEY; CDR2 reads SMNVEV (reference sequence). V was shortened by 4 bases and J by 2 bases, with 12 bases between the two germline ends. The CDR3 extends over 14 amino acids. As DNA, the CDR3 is TGTGCCAGCAGTTCGGATTTGCAAGCCTACGAGCAGTACTTC. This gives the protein CASSSDLQAYEQYF.

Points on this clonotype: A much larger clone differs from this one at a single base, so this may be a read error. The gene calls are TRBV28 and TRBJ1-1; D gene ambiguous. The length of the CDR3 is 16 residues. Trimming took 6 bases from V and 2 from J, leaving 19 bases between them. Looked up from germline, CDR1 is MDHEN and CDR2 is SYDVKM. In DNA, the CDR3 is TGTGCCAGCAGCCCATCCAGAGGAGGGCAAAACACTGAAGCTTTCTTT. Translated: CASSPSRGGQNTEAFF.

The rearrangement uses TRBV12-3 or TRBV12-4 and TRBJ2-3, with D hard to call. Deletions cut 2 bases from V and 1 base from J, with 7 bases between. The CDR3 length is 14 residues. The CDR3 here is CASSLQIGTDTQYF. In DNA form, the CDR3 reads TGTGCCAGCAGTTTACAGATAGGCACAGATACGCAGTATTTT.

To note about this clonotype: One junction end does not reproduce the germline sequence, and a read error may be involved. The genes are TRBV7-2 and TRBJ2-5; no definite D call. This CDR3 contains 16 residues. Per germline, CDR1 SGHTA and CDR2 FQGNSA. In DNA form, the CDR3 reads TGTGCCAGCAGCTTAGATCCCGGTTTCTATAATTCACCCCTCCACTTC. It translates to CASSLDPGFYNSPLHF. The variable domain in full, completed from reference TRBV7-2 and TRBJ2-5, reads GAGVSQSPSNKVTEKGKDVELRCDPISGHTALYWYRQSLGQGLEFLIYFQGNSAPDKSGLPSDRFSAERTGGSVSTLTIQRTQQEDSAVYLCASSLDPGFYNSPLHFGPGTRLLVL.

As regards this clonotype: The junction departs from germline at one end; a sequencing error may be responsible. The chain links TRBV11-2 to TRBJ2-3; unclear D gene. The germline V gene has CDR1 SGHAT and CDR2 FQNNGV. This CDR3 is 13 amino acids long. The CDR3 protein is CASSLLVSDTQYF. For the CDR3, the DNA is TGTGCCAGCAGCTTATTGGTCTCAGATACACAGTATTTT.

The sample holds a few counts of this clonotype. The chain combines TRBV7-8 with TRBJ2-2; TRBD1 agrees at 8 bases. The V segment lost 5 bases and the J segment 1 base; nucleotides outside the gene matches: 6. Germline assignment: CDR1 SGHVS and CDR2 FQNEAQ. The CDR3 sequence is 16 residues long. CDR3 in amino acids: CASSRTGQENTGELFF. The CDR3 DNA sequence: TGTGCCAGCAGCCGGACGGGACAGGAGAACACCGGGGAGCTGTTTTTT.

DNA for the CDR3: TGTGCCAGCAGCACCAACCCCGTGACAGGGCACCTCGGGCAGTTCTTC. As protein: CASSTNPVTGHLGQFF. This rearrangement joins TRBV7-2 to TRBJ1-2; 7 positions match TRBD1. The J call may be incorrect, as the DNA end agrees better with TRBJ2-1. The germline gives CDR1 SGHTA, CDR2 FQGNSA. This CDR3 region has 16 residues.

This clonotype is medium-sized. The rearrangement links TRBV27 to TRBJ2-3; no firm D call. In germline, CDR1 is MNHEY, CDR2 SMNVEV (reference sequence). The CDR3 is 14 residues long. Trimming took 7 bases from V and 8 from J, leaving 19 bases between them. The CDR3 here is CASKERFGRGTQYF. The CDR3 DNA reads TGTGCCAGCAAGGAGAGGTTTGGCCGCGGTACGCAGTATTTT.